The text below deals with one T cell receptor (beta chain). As yet, its antigen is unknown. Sequencing used immunoSEQ multiplex PCR; TCRdb keeps in-frame clones, though not all of them. Altogether approximately 99,000 clones are present, around 80% being singletons, with the ten largest covering approximately 5.4%. The data stem from a study of glioma-infiltrating T cells after dendritic cell vaccination. Study results and caveats: Higher pretreatment TIL content predicted longer progression-free time and survival. Few patients contributed both blood and tumor specimens.

The CDR3 has 15 residues. Documented time point: after dendritic cell vaccination, including at tumor progression/relapse. Source: blood, taken after dendritic cell vaccination. The origin of this receptor is a human donor with glioblastoma. The rearrangement links TRBV12-2 to TRBJ2-7; the DNA was not used to check the table's D call, TRBD2. TRBV12-2 is labeled a pseudogene. The CDR3 protein is CASRGRTSDDYEQYF. The CDR3 DNA is TGTGCAAGTCGCGGACGGACTAGCGATGACTACGAGCAGTACTTC.